The sequence of this T cell receptor beta chain was determined in a study of blood T cells in healthy people across ages (dated by TCRdb to between 2014 and 2017). About the investigation overall: In model experiments, roughly one uniquely barcoded TCR beta cDNA molecule per two T cells was captured by template switching. For two donors (one aged 18 to 30 and one aged 80 or older), the study analyzed two additional independent replicas of 1 million unique cDNA reads from the same blood draw. Age-related changes in TCR beta repertoire diversity were measured in the study by deep sequencing normalized with unique cDNA molecular identifiers. Donors were grouped into four age groups: young (average 16 years), middle-aged (over 35), aged (around 56) and long-lived (about 82). Donors of different ages were randomly distributed across sequencing lanes to avoid experimental bias. General study outcomes and caveats: The CMV infection status of donors was not known, potentially confounding age-related changes in expanded clonotypes. Compared with the aged group, the long-lived group had more naive CD4+ T cells, fewer expanded clones and increased TCR diversity, suggesting age selection. A strong correlation was found between observed TCR beta diversity and the percentage of naive T cells measured by flow cytometry. Since profiling was done on bulk unsorted PBMCs, naive and antigen-experienced compartments could not be conclusively compared. Total diversity estimates from one million sequenced T cells were considered lower bounds and underestimates. As age increased, observed TCR beta diversity per million T cells dropped in a roughly linear way, and a significant reduction was already evident by age 40.

Library preparation used 5' RACE. The sample was run on an Illumina HiSeq 2500. A second PCR of about 6 to 11 cycles was run with a J-beta primer mix and a sample-barcoded 5' primer. A template-switch 5' adaptor carrying 12 random nucleotides introduced a unique molecular identifier onto each TCR beta cDNA molecule. Each sample yielded at least 2.5 million CDR3-containing paired-end reads. First-strand cDNA synthesis was performed from all RNA using the Mint cDNA synthesis kit, with priming by a TRBC-specific oligonucleotide. All cDNA was treated with uracil-DNA glycosylase and then went through a first 18-cycle PCR with the universal primers M1SS and BC2_uni_R. The paper's processing steps were these. For normalization, 1 million high-quality reads, each with a distinct molecular identifier, were randomly selected from each sample. Instead of being binned into consensus sequences, reads that shared molecular identifiers were thrown out. MiTCR, run with a Q25 quality threshold and the strictest error-elimination algorithm, handled CDR3 identification, clonotype clustering and error correction. A nonparametric unseen species model with Euler transformation was used to estimate lower-bound total TCR beta diversity. The public sequencing data were trimmed at Q25 with fastp and processed into clonotypes with MiXCR by TCRdb, which kept only in-frame beta chains. Entries that share a CDR3 protein sequence are merged under the most common genes and DNA. TCRdb's processing, not the study's, gives the V and J calls here. This sample is represented by fewer than 1,000,000 distinct CDR3 sequences; more than 35% of them were singletons. About a sixth of the sample is taken by the ten largest.

This clonotype was seen just once. No antigen is known for it. Because the CDR3 is missing its conserved closing phenylalanine or tryptophan, this is likely a read error. Donors were 40 or so systemically healthy Caucasian individuals from Russia aged roughly 6 to 100 years. Each donor gave ten milliliters of peripheral blood, drawn into EDTA-treated Vacutainer tubes. PBMCs were isolated by Ficoll-Paque density-gradient centrifugation, with at least 6 million obtained per sample. Total RNA was extracted from PBMCs with Trizol reagent, with at least 6 micrograms obtained per sample. The percentages of naive CD45RAhigh/CD27high T cells were determined by flow cytometry on a PBMC aliquot from every donor. From V the trimming removes 1 base and from J it removes 4 bases, while the gene matches leave 6 bases of the junction unaccounted for. Per the germline V gene (reference sequence), DFQATT is the CDR1 and SNEGSKA is the CDR2. The CDR3 is 17 amino acids long, termini counted. Only CDR3 DNA is held: 51 bases, read in frame from base 1.

Sequencing was performed on blood. This TCR was recovered from a man older than 75 in good health. The rearrangement joined TRBV20-1 to TRBJ2-1, with 14 bases aligning to TRBD2. The DNA is as follows: TGCAGTGCTAGAGCCGGACTAGCGGGAGGAGGTTACAATGAGCAGTTCTTG. It translates as CSARAGLAGGGYNEQFL.